Below are 10 T cell receptor beta chains sequenced from a single sample in a study of blood T cell repertoires in COVID-19. Libraries were prepared by immunoSEQ multiplex PCR; TCRdb keeps only in-frame clonotypes and omits some of them. The sample includes about 230,000 clones, less than 90% seen only once; the top ten take 2.6%. What was sequenced was peripheral blood. Every receptor here comes from a woman between 65 and 79 years old with active or convalescent COVID-19.

The rearrangement joins TRBV5-1 to TRBJ2-7, with D possibly being TRBD1 (6 bases). Germline-derived CDR1 and CDR2 are SGHRS and YFSETQ. The V end lost 2 bases, the J end lost 3 bases, and 12 bases lay between the germline ends. This CDR3 region has 14 residues. DNA for the CDR3: TGCGCCAGCAGCTTAGGCACAGGGAACTACGAGCAGTACTTC. As protein: CASSLGTGNYEQYF. Variable domain in full (rest from reference TRBV5-1 and TRBJ2-7): KAGVTQTPRYLIKTRGQQVTLSCSPISGHRSVSWYQQTPGQGLQFLFEYFSETQRNKGNFPGRFSGRQFSNSRSEMNVSTLELGDSALYLCASSLGTGNYEQYFGPGTRLTVT.

The sample holds one count of this clone. The chain joins TRBV5-5 to TRBJ2-3; 7 nucleotides line up with TRBD1. V lost 2 bases to trimming and J lost 10 bases; unmatched junction nucleotides: 4. CDR3 length: 12 amino acids. The germline gives CDR1 SGHKS, CDR2 YYEKEE (reference sequence). The CDR3 region is CASSFSGTAQYF. The CDR3 DNA reads as TGTGCCAGCAGCTTTTCCGGGACAGCGCAGTATTTT.

The chain couples TRBV7-8 to TRBJ2-5, with D tentatively TRBD1 (7 bases). The CDR3 covers 17 residues. The germline V gene encodes CDR1 SGHVS and CDR2 FQNEAQ. V was pared by 0 bases and J by 4 bases, with 18 bases between. This CDR3 is CASSLAEDRVGGETQYF. As DNA, the CDR3 is TGTGCCAGCAGCTTAGCCGAAGACAGGGTGGGGGGAGAGACCCAGTACTTC.

This clone is a singleton in its sample. J is TRBJ2-7 and V is TRBV28; TRBD1 matches at 8 bases. After removal of 3 bases from V and 3 bases from J, the junction contained 4 bases not matched to a gene. The CDR3 is made up of 14 amino acids. CDR1 MDHEN and CDR2 SYDVKM come from the germline V gene. CDR3 in amino acids: CASSLTGAFYEQYF. The CDR3 coding sequence is TGTGCCAGCAGTTTGACAGGGGCATTCTACGAGCAGTACTTC.

Regarding this clone: Other DNA sequences in this sample translate to the same CDR3. J is TRBJ2-3 and V is TRBV7-2, with 9 bases fitting TRBD2. V shed 4 bases and J 3 bases; nucleotides not matched to a gene: 2. This CDR3 has 14 amino acids. Germline CDR1 SGHTA, CDR2 FQGNSA. The CDR3, as DNA: TGTGCCAGCAGCTCGGGACTAGCTACAGATACGCAGTATTTT. It codes for CASSSGLATDTQYF.

With regard to this clone: One junction end disagrees with the germline gene, perhaps due to a read error. V usage is TRBV7-9 and J usage is TRBJ1-2, with no clear D. This CDR3 spans 14 amino acids. Germline CDR1 and CDR2: SEHNR and FQNEAQ (reference sequence). In nucleotides, the CDR3 is TGTGCCAGCAGGCCGGAGGCGGGGAACTATGGCTGCACCTTC. Encoded protein: CASRPEAGNYGCTF.

The chain joins TRBV18 to TRBJ1-4; D is possibly TRBD1 (6 bases). Germline V gene sequence: CDR1 KGHSH, CDR2 LQKENI. Deletions cut 0 bases from V and 2 bases from J, with 13 bases between. The CDR3 loop spans 17 amino acids. As DNA, the CDR3 is TGTGCCAGCTCACCACCAGGGGGGGCCCACACTAATGAAAAACTGTTTTTT. Residues: CASSPPGGAHTNEKLFF. The full variable domain, completed using reference TRBV18 and TRBJ1-4, is NAGVMQNPRHLVRRRGQEARLRCSPMKGHSHVYWYRQLPEEGLKFMVYLQKENIIDESGMPKERFSAEFPKEGPSILRIQQVVRGDSAAYFCASSPPGGAHTNEKLFFGSGTQLSVL.

The CDR3 loop is CASSLWGGREGNQPQHF. The CDR3 DNA reads as TGTGCCAGCAGCTTATGGGGCGGCCGTGAGGGCAATCAGCCCCAGCATTTT. This chain links TRBV7-8 with TRBJ1-5; perhaps TRBD1 as D (5 bases). The CDR3 totals 17 residues. V was cut by 2 bases and J by 2 bases, with 16 bases left in between. Germline assignment: CDR1 SGHVS and CDR2 FQNEAQ.

The J gene is TRBJ2-2, the V gene TRBV5-6; D gene unclear. The germline CDR1 and CDR2 sequences are SGHDT and YYEEEE. The CDR3 runs to 12 residues. The V gene lost 5 bases and the J gene lost 6 bases, with 8 bases spanning the gap. The CDR3 region is CASRSYPGELFF. CDR3 DNA sequence: TGTGCCAGCAGGAGTTATCCCGGGGAGCTGTTTTTT.

Only a few counts were recorded for this clone. V and J are TRBV7-2 and TRBJ1-4, with a tentative D call TRBD1 (5 bases). The germline gives CDR1 SGHTA, CDR2 FQGNSA. The V gene lost 1 base and the J gene lost 8 bases, with 11 bases spanning the gap. There are 14 residues in the CDR3. Here the CDR3 DNA reads TGTGCCAGCAGCTTAGGACAGATGGGCGAAAAACTGTTTTTT. Encoded protein: CASSLGQMGEKLFF. The full variable domain, completed using reference TRBV7-2 and TRBJ1-4, is GAGVSQSPSNKVTEKGKDVELRCDPISGHTALYWYRQSLGQGLEFLIYFQGNSAPDKSGLPSDRFSAERTGGSVSTLTIQRTQQEDSAVYLCASSLGQMGEKLFFGSGTQLSVL.